One and the same sample provided the 21 T cell receptor beta chains below, sequenced in a study of blood T cell repertoires in COVID-19. Sequencing used immunoSEQ multiplex PCR; TCRdb keeps in-frame clones, though not all of them. Among 100,000 to 120,000 clones listed, about 85% were seen once. Sequencing used peripheral blood. These receptors were collected from a human donor in a cohort sampled during active COVID-19.

The rearrangement joins TRBV27 to TRBJ2-7; no clear D. Between the trimmed V and J ends, which lost 6 bases and 7 bases, there was a span of 13 bases. Germline-derived CDR1 and CDR2 are MNHEY and SMNVEV (reference sequence). CDR3 length: 12 amino acids. CDR3 nucleotide sequence: TGTGCCAGCAGCCCCGGGTACCTTGAGCAGTACTTC. Protein sequence: CASSPGYLEQYF.

This chain links TRBV7-3 with TRBJ2-1; D unresolved. The CDR3 sequence is 15 residues long. Germline CDR1 is SGHTA and CDR2 is FQGTGA. The germline V and J ends were trimmed by 2 bases and 4 bases, with 12 bases remaining between them. CDR3 in amino acids: CASSLGPPSYNEQFF. The CDR3 DNA reads as TGTGCCAGCAGCTTAGGTCCCCCTAGTTACAATGAGCAGTTCTTC.

The CDR3 DNA reads TGTGCCAGCAGTGAGGTAGCGGGAGGGCAAGAGACCCAGTACTTC. This sequence encodes CASSEVAGGQETQYF. The V gene is TRBV6-1, the J gene TRBJ2-5; 11 bases are shared with TRBD2. The CDR3 loop spans 15 amino acids. CDR1 and CDR2 from the germline V gene are MNHNS and SASEGT. The V and J ends lost 3 bases and 2 bases, in that order; junction bases with no gene match: 2.

V is TRBV11-1 and J is TRBJ2-7; TRBD1 might be the D (6 bases). V was shortened by 5 bases and J by 5 bases, with 16 bases between the two germline ends. This CDR3 has 14 amino acids. CDR1 SGHAT and CDR2 FQDESV come from the germline V gene (reference sequence). The CDR3 DNA reads as TGTGCCAGCAGCGTCGACCGGCCAGGGGACGAGCAGTACTTC. Translated: CASSVDRPGDEQYF.

This clone has more than one count but fewer than ten. This rearrangement joins TRBV30 to TRBJ2-3; 7 positions match TRBD1. With 5 bases clipped from V and 2 bases from J, the junction kept 1 base outside the gene matches. Germline V gene data show CDR1 as GTSNPN and CDR2 as SVGIG (reference sequence). The CDR3 has 12 residues. This CDR3 reads CAWDRDTDTQYF. Written as DNA, the CDR3 is TGTGCCTGGGACAGGGACACAGATACGCAGTATTTT.

The chain recombines TRBV19 with TRBJ2-7, with TRBD1 as a possible D gene (6 bases). The CDR3 has 14 residues. Trimming cost V 5 bases and J 1 base, with 12 bases left between them. CDR1 LNHDA and CDR2 SQIVND come from the germline V gene (reference sequence). The CDR3 spells CASSVRTESYEQYF. The CDR3 DNA follows: TGTGCCAGTAGTGTCCGGACAGAGTCCTACGAGCAGTACTTC.

The J gene is TRBJ2-2, the V gene TRBV4-1; D possibly corresponds to TRBD1 (6 bases). The CDR3 totals 15 residues. V was clipped by 4 bases and J by 6 bases, with 15 bases between them. The V gene's germline CDR1 is MGHRA and CDR2 YSYEKL. The CDR3 DNA reads TGCGCCAGCAGCCCCACAGGGCTCCAGGCCGGGGAGCTGTTTTTT. Its translation is CASSPTGLQAGELFF.

V gene TRBV5-1 combines with J gene TRBJ2-5; 10 bases are shared with TRBD1. CDR1 and CDR2 from the germline V gene are SGHRS and YFSETQ. CDR3 length equals 15 residues. Unmatched junction bases numbered 7, after V lost 4 bases and J lost 4 bases. CDR3 sequence reads: CASSPFGDRGETQYF. The CDR3 region has the DNA TGCGCCAGCAGCCCCTTTGGGGACAGGGGAGAGACCCAGTACTTC. Looking up the rest from reference TRBV5-1 and TRBJ2-5 gives the full variable domain: KAGVTQTPRYLIKTRGQQVTLSCSPISGHRSVSWYQQTPGQGLQFLFEYFSETQRNKGNFPGRFSGRQFSNSRSEMNVSTLELGDSALYLCASSPFGDRGETQYFGPGTRLLVL.

J is TRBJ2-7 and V is TRBV30; 10 bases are shared with TRBD2. With 2 bases clipped from V and 9 bases from J, the junction kept 10 bases outside the gene matches. Germline V gene data show CDR1 as GTSNPN and CDR2 as SVGIG (reference sequence). This CDR3 spans 14 amino acids. CDR3 coding DNA: TGTGCCTGGAGTATCTCAGCGGGAGGGCCGGGGCAGTACTTC. Amino acids: CAWSISAGGPGQYF.

The rearrangement joins TRBV7-2 to TRBJ1-1, with no clear D. The V end was cut by 0 bases, the J end by 4 bases, with 12 bases between. Germline V gives CDR1 SGHTA, CDR2 FQGNSA. CDR3 length equals 15 residues. Written as DNA, the CDR3 is TGTGCCAGCAGCTTAGCTAATGGGTGGGCCACTGAAGCTTTCTTT. Its protein is CASSLANGWATEAFF.

This clone was detected a few times. The V and J genes are TRBV6-5 and TRBJ2-7, with 8 positions matching TRBD2. The length of the CDR3 is 15 residues. Trimming at V came to 6 bases and at J to 6 bases, leaving 13 bases not matched to a gene. Germline assignment: CDR1 MNHEY and CDR2 SVGAGI. This CDR3 is CASRASGSYSSEQYF. CDR3 DNA sequence: TGTGCCAGCAGAGCCAGCGGGAGTTATTCATCCGAGCAGTACTTC.

This chain uses TRBV30 with TRBJ2-3, with 9 bases aligning to TRBD2. The germline V gene has CDR1 GTSNPN and CDR2 SVGIG (reference sequence). V lost 2 bases and J lost 5; bases outside the gene matches: 14. CDR3 size: 17 residues. The CDR3 nucleotides read TGTGCCTGGAGTCTATTCGCGGTAGCGGGAGCGGTAGATACGCAGTATTTT. Protein: CAWSLFAVAGAVDTQYF. Looking up the rest from reference TRBV30 and TRBJ2-3 gives the full variable domain: SQTIHQWPATLVQPVGSPLSLECTVEGTSNPNLYWYRQAAGRGLQLLFYSVGIGQISSEVPQNLSASRPQDRQFILSSKKLLLSDSGFYLCAWSLFAVAGAVDTQYFGPGTRLTVL.

The genes are TRBV12-2 and TRBJ2-7; the D call TRBD1 from the table was never checked on the DNA. TRBV12-2 is termed a pseudogene. This CDR3 has 16 amino acids. The CDR3 reads CASREHPGTVNYEQYF. CDR3 nucleotides: TGTGCAAGTCGCGAGCACCCCGGGACAGTAAACTACGAGCAGTACTTC.

J is TRBJ2-1 and V is TRBV7-2, with 12 bases identical to TRBD2. Germline assignment: CDR1 SGHTA and CDR2 FQGNSA. CDR3 size: 16 residues. The V and J ends lost 8 bases and 0 bases, in that order; junction bases with no gene match: 5. The DNA of the CDR3 is TGTGCCAGCGGGCTAGCGGGGGGGAGCTCCTACAATGAGCAGTTCTTC. This gives the protein CASGLAGGSSYNEQFF.

The chain joins TRBV30 to TRBJ1-5; the D is unclear. CDR3 length: 15 residues. Germline V CDR1 and CDR2: GTSNPN, SVGIG (reference sequence). V was cut by 1 base and J by 5 bases, with 15 bases left in between. CDR3 region: CAWSADGSSYQPQHF. CDR3 sequence (DNA): TGTGCCTGGAGTGCCGACGGGAGTTCTTATCAGCCCCAGCATTTT.

This clone was seen only a few times. The chain uses TRBV6-5 and TRBJ2-1; 9 bases line up with TRBD2. The CDR3 has 14 amino acids. Germline V CDR1 and CDR2: MNHEY, SVGAGI. The trim removed 8 bases at V and 8 bases at J, leaving 10 bases unmatched. The CDR3 DNA reads as TGTGCCAGCGGGGCGCGGGAGGGCCCTCATGAGCAGTTCTTC. Its translation: CASGAREGPHEQFF.

The CDR3 loop is CASSTGVGQVTDTQYF. The DNA for the CDR3 is TGTGCCAGCAGCACAGGGGTAGGTCAAGTTACAGATACGCAGTATTTT. The chain links TRBV27 to TRBJ2-3, with 7 bases matching TRBD1. Germline CDR1 MNHEY, CDR2 SMNVEV (reference sequence). The CDR3 covers 16 residues. J lost 3 bases, V lost 6 bases, and 12 bases had no gene match.

The chain carries TRBV2 and TRBJ2-2, with 8 bases aligning to TRBD1. CDR3 length: 15 amino acids. CDR1 is SNHLY, CDR2 FYNNEI, per germline. V shed 4 bases and J 2 bases; nucleotides not matched to a gene: 3. The CDR3 bases are TGTGCCAGCAGTGTAGGACAGGGAAACACCGGGGAGCTGTTTTTT. It codes for CASSVGQGNTGELFF.

This sequence joins TRBV3-1 (or the pseudogene TRBV3-2) and TRBJ2-7; a possible D gene is TRBD2 (5 bases). CDR3 length: 13 residues. The ends were cut back, 0 bases at V and 3 bases at J, with 6 bases in the middle. Germline V gene data show CDR1 as LGHDT and CDR2 as YNNKEL (reference sequence). CDR3 nucleotides: TGTGCCAGCAGCCAAGAGGGAGTCTACGAGCAGTACTTC. Translated: CASSQEGVYEQYF.

The rearrangement links TRBV11-2 to TRBJ2-3; no definite D call. The germline V and J ends were trimmed by 2 bases and 3 bases, with 9 bases remaining between them. From germline, CDR1 is SGHAT and CDR2 FQNNGV. The CDR3 covers 14 residues. The CDR3 DNA reads TGTGCCAGCAGCTTAATTGGCTCGACAGATACGCAGTATTTT. Translation: CASSLIGSTDTQYF.

J is TRBJ2-2 and V is TRBV9; TRBD2 aligns across 7 bases. This CDR3 has 16 amino acids. V gave up 4 bases and J gave up 6 bases; unmatched junction bases: 12. Germline values: CDR1 SGDLS, CDR2 YYNGEE. CDR3 nucleotide sequence: TGTGCCAGCAGCCGAGAGGTGAGCGGGGCTCCCGGGGAGCTGTTTTTT. It translates to CASSREVSGAPGELFF.